Listed here is a single TCR beta chain. Participants spanned ages about 18 to 95 years and resided in some 22 US areas. What the recovered Cohort 3 donors had was two negative PCRs, clearance, or symptom resolution. The V gene's germline CDR1 is LGHNA and CDR2 YNFKEQ. The length of the CDR3 is 13 residues. The V and J ends lost 3 bases and 6 bases, in that order; junction bases with no gene match: 5. The sample comes from a study of blood T cell repertoires in COVID-19. At the level of the study: There were acute and convalescent COVID-19 samples, and they came from the United States, Italy and Spain. T cells, B-cell-depleted T cells, or PBMCs supplied cDNA or gDNA.

Using immunoSEQ multiplex PCR, the repertoire was profiled, and TCRdb retains in-frame clones only, with some absent. The table includes around 300,000 clones, roughly 85% detected once. The J gene is TRBJ2-7, the V gene TRBV4-2; 7 bases agree with TRBD1. The sequence derives from a woman aged 40 to 55 who had recovered from COVID-19. Sequenced sample: PBMCs or T cells enriched from blood (not recorded which). Here the CDR3 DNA reads TGTGCCAGCAGCCACGACAGGGCTCGCGAGCAGTACTTC. This encodes CASSHDRAREQYF.